This T cell receptor (beta chain) was documented in a study of blood T cell repertoires in COVID-19. For the study at large: Spain, Italy and the United States supplied samples that represented acute and convalescent COVID-19. Sample material is recorded as cDNA or gDNA derived from T cells, B-cell-depleted T cells, or PBMCs.

In the authors' methods: Reference gene primer amplification in the assay estimated nucleated cell counts. Assay: immunoSEQ multiplex PCR; the TCRdb copy retains only in-frame clones and omits some. V, J and clone size reflect that table, while D and trimming were determined from the DNA. The data show some 250,000 clones, approximately 91% seen once. Sequencing was done on a sample of peripheral blood. This sequence originates from a human donor in a cohort sampled during active COVID-19.

CDR3: CASIPPGGASYEQYF. The CDR3 DNA is TGTGCCAGCATCCCACCCGGGGGGGCTTCCTACGAGCAGTACTTC. The chain couples TRBV6-5 to TRBJ2-7; 8 bases fit TRBD2. The V and J ends lost 7 bases and 1 base, in that order; junction bases with no gene match: 9. This CDR3 is 15 amino acids long. The germline CDR1 and CDR2 sequences are MNHEY and SVGAGI.